These 15 T cell receptor beta chains were sequenced from one sample in a study of T cells in Graves' hyperthyroidism and ophthalmopathy. TCR beta CDR3 sequences were amplified from RNA transcripts. TCR CDR3 underwent first-round RT-PCR with the HTBI primer set. TCRdb independently ran MiXCR on the multiplex PCR reads; one entry per CDR3 protein. This table holds over 350,000 distinct CDR3 sequences, more than 12% found once. What was sequenced was blood. These receptor sequences come from a man between 45 and 60 years old with Graves' ophthalmopathy.

This clonotype showed up many times. CDR3 nucleotides: TGTGCCAGCAGCCCAACAGGGGTACAGGTCTTGAAAGGGGAGCTGTTTTTT. Translating gives CASSPTGVQVLKGELFF. V is TRBV3-1 and J is TRBJ2-2; TRBD1 matches at 7 bases. The CDR3 length is 17 residues. CDR1 and CDR2 from the germline V gene are LGHDT and YNNKEL (reference sequence). Trimming at V came to 4 bases and at J to 8 bases, leaving 16 bases not matched to a gene.

This clonotype has a count of ten or more. The gene calls are TRBV15 and TRBJ2-5; D could derive from TRBD1 or TRBD2 (6 bases each). Germline assignment: CDR1 LNHNV and CDR2 YYDKDF (reference sequence). The V gene lost 1 base and the J gene lost 3 bases, with 12 bases spanning the gap. The CDR3 has 15 residues. DNA for the CDR3: TGTGCCACCAGCAGAGGGGAGGACAGCGAAGAGACCCAGTACTTC. This codes for CATSRGEDSEETQYF.

This clonotype turned up a few times. The chain is built from TRBV24-1 and TRBJ2-6, with a weak D call TRBD2 (7 bases). This CDR3 has 18 amino acids. CDR1 KGHDR and CDR2 SFDVKD come from the germline V gene. V lost 4 bases and J lost 0, with 15 bases in between. CDR3 DNA: TGTGCCACCAGTGAGGGGGGGCAGGGAACCTCTGGGGCCAACGTCCTGACTTTC. It is translated as CATSEGGQGTSGANVLTF.

This clonotype has ten or more counts. The gene calls are TRBV12-3 or TRBV12-4 and TRBJ1-1, with D tentatively TRBD1 (5 bases). The CDR3 consists of 16 residues. Trimming removed 3 bases at V and 2 bases at J, with 16 bases between. In nucleotides, the CDR3 is TGTGCCAGCAGTTTGGGTCCCGGGACCCCAAACACTGAAGCTTTCTTT. Translation: CASSLGPGTPNTEAFF.

The V and J genes are TRBV7-6 and TRBJ2-5, with a tentative D call TRBD1 (5 bases). Trimming shortened V by 1 base and J by 5 bases, and 8 bases separated the two germline ends. The V gene's germline CDR1 is SGHVS and CDR2 FNYEAQ. The CDR3 consists of 13 residues. The CDR3 DNA reads TGTGCCAGCAGCTTAGAGGGGTTTGAGACCCAGTACTTC. Translated: CASSLEGFETQYF.

This clonotype showed up many times. The V and J genes are TRBV5-1 and TRBJ2-2; no firm D call. V lost 0 bases to trimming and J lost 3 bases, with 9 bases between them. The germline V gene has CDR1 SGHRS and CDR2 YFSETQ. The CDR3 contains 15 residues. Here the CDR3 reads CASSLDNPYTGELFF. The CDR3 DNA reads TGCGCCAGCAGCTTGGATAATCCATACACCGGGGAGCTGTTTTTT.

This clonotype was recorded at least ten times. V is TRBV20-1 and J is TRBJ2-7, with 8 bases that match TRBD1. Germline CDR1 and CDR2: DFQATT and SNEGSKA (reference sequence). V lost 3 bases and J lost 2; bases outside the gene matches: 9. The CDR3 sequence is 15 residues long. The CDR3 protein is CSARGGTGGAYEQYF. DNA of the CDR3: TGCAGTGCTAGGGGCGGGACAGGAGGTGCCTACGAGCAGTACTTC.

With regard to this clonotype: This may be a read error: a much more frequent sequence differs by one nucleotide. The chain links TRBV5-1 to TRBJ2-1; TRBD2 might be the D (5 bases). CDR1 and CDR2 (germline): SGHRS, YFSETQ. The germline V and J ends were trimmed by 4 bases and 2 bases, with 16 bases remaining between them. This CDR3 has 16 residues. CDR3: CASSKGGGNPYNEQFF. As DNA, the CDR3 is TGCGCCAGCAGCAAAGGAGGTGGGAACCCCTACAATGAGCAGTTCTTC.

This clonotype was seen more than once but under ten times. This chain links TRBV27 with TRBJ2-1; a weak D match, TRBD2 (5 bases). The germline V gene encodes CDR1 MNHEY and CDR2 SMNVEV (reference sequence). Trimming removed 8 bases at V and 0 bases at J, with 26 bases between. This CDR3 is 19 amino acids long. For the CDR3, the DNA is TGTGCCAGCGGTTCCCCATTTTCGGGCATAGCGAGCTCCTACAATGAGCAGTTCTTC. Translated, it gives CASGSPFSGIASSYNEQFF.

This clonotype was picked up many times. The rearrangement links TRBV4-1 to TRBJ2-2, with D uncertain. This CDR3 comprises 17 residues. CDR1 is MGHRA, CDR2 YSYEKL, per germline. Trimming took 0 bases from V and 1 from J, leaving 12 bases between them. DNA for the CDR3: TGCGCCAGCAGCCAAGATCTTGCGGTTAGGAACACCGGGGAGCTGTTTTTT. Amino acids: CASSQDLAVRNTGELFF.

This clonotype occurred many times. The rearrangement joins TRBV18 to TRBJ2-3; 8 bases agree with TRBD1. This CDR3 comprises 14 residues. V shed 4 bases and J 2 bases; nucleotides not matched to a gene: 2. The germline V gene encodes CDR1 KGHSH and CDR2 LQKENI. CDR3 region: CASSRTGPTDTQYF. The DNA for the CDR3 is TGTGCCAGCTCACGGACAGGGCCCACAGATACGCAGTATTTT.

This clonotype was counted at least ten times. The V call is TRBV27, the J call TRBJ1-6; D not certain. This CDR3 has 15 amino acids. Deletions cut 0 bases from V and 3 bases from J, with 6 bases between. CDR1 is MNHEY, CDR2 SMNVEV, per germline (reference sequence). The DNA of the CDR3 is TGTGCCAGCAGTTTATCAGTGGGCTATAATTCACCCCTCCACTTT. Its translation: CASSLSVGYNSPLHF.

The table lists this clonotype with a few counts. The rearrangement joins TRBV20-1 to TRBJ2-5, with a tentative D call TRBD2 (6 bases). Looked up from germline, CDR1 is DFQATT and CDR2 is SNEGSKA (reference sequence). The CDR3 is 12 amino acids. V was trimmed by 4 bases and J by 2 bases, leaving 8 bases between them. Here the CDR3 reads CSAMAGQETQYF. In DNA form, the CDR3 reads TGCAGTGCTATGGCGGGACAAGAGACCCAGTACTTC.

This clonotype has a count of ten or more. The chain uses TRBV7-8 and TRBJ2-5; 9 bases are a match to TRBD1. Germline values: CDR1 SGHVS, CDR2 FQNEAQ. This CDR3 comprises 14 residues. J was trimmed by 5 bases and V by 4 bases; bases with no gene match: 5. Here the CDR3 reads CASSYTGGAETQYF. The CDR3 DNA sequence: TGTGCCAGCAGCTATACAGGGGGCGCGGAGACCCAGTACTTC. Filled out from reference TRBV7-8 and TRBJ2-5, the complete variable domain reads GAGVSQSPRYKVAKRGQDVALRCDPISGHVSLFWYQQALGQGPEFLTYFQNEAQLDKSGLPSDRFFAERPEGSVSTLKIQRTQQEDSAVYLCASSYTGGAETQYFGPGTRLLVL.

The table lists this clonotype with a few counts. J is TRBJ2-1 and V is TRBV20-1, with TRBD1 identical over 9 bases. Germline V gene sequence: CDR1 DFQATT, CDR2 SNEGSKA (reference sequence). There are 15 residues in the CDR3. V was clipped by 1 base and J by 4 bases; unmatched bases: 5. The CDR3 DNA sequence: TGCAGTGCTAGAGGGGACAGGGCACTTTACAATGAGCAGTTCTTC. Translated, it gives CSARGDRALYNEQFF.